This paragraph reports one TCR beta chain. The antigen remains unidentified. This specimen belongs to a study of early T cells in non-severe SARS-CoV-2 infection. Overall study findings and caveats: VDJdb matching, biased toward anti-spike CD8 responses, missed private and CD4 specificities.

The length of the CDR3 is 16 residues. The V and J ends lost 4 bases and 6 bases, in that order; junction bases with no gene match: 10. The V gene's germline CDR1 is MNHEY and CDR2 SVGEGT. TCRdb itself ran the 5' RACE reads through MiXCR, one entry per CDR3 protein. This table has some 57,000 distinct CDR3 sequences, roughly 12% appearing once. The origin of this receptor is an adult who was a healthcare worker with PCR-confirmed SARS-CoV-2 infection or an uninfected control (not recorded which). This chain connects TRBV6-2 or TRBV6-3 to TRBJ2-3; 10 bases are a match to TRBD2. What was sequenced was whole blood. The CDR3 bases are TGTGCCAGCAGTTGGGCGAGCGGGAGGGCCAAGGATACGCAGTATTTT. Encoded protein: CASSWASGRAKDTQYF.